Included here is one T cell receptor (beta chain) sequence, with context. This specimen comes from a study of CD8 T cells in Susac syndrome. When the RNA was reverse transcribed, random hexamers were used with an input of roughly 0.5 to 1 ug. The authors amplified TCR beta CDR3 across 54 Vbeta and 13 Jbeta using immunoSEQ multiplex PCR. TCRdb reprocessed the immunoSEQ multiplex PCR reads with MiXCR, giving one entry per CDR3 protein. Of about 400,000 distinct CDR3 sequences detected, approximately 85% appear once; the ten largest clones hold 0.09% to 0.15%. TCR beta from blood CD8+ and CD4+ T cells was sequenced. Material for sequencing was CD8+ T cells from PBMCs. The origin of this receptor is a human donor with multiple sclerosis.

CDR3 sequence reads: CASSRARGLLTTAYEQYF. CDR3 DNA: TGTGCCAGCAGCCGGGCCAGGGGTCTATTAACCACCGCCTACGAGCAGTACTTC. The chain uses TRBV11-2 and TRBJ2-7; D is possibly TRBD1 (6 bases). CDR3 size: 18 residues. Trimming shortened V by 5 bases and J by 2 bases, and 25 bases separated the two germline ends. Germline CDR1 SGHAT, CDR2 FQNNGV.